This is a list of T cell receptor beta chains from one sample in a study of T-cell reconstitution after alpha-beta-depleted transplantation in children. TCRdb re-analysed the PCR reads in MiXCR, keeping a single row per CDR3 protein. Of 300,000 to 400,000 distinct CDR3 sequences in the sample, around 15% are singletons; the top ten hold about 41%. The sample in question was PBMCs, mostly from graft donor cells, obtained 360 days after TCRalphabeta/CD19-depleted stem cell transplant. Receptor source: a male patient under 10 years old who had a stem cell transplant for acute lymphoblastic leukemia, so the T cells may come from the graft donor. Each CDR3 is given with its conserved first and last residue. A D gene is named only where the DNA matches it firmly. Rows may omit the clone size; those that give it use once, few, many or a size class.

abundance: .
d_gene: .
j_gene: TRBJ2-7
v_gene: TRBV10-3
CDR3nt: TGTGCCATCAGTGAAGGTAAAAACGGGCGGAATGGCGCTACCTACGAGCAGTACTTC
CDR3aa: CAISEGKNGRNGATYEQYF

abundance: few
d_gene: TRBD2
j_gene: TRBJ2-1
v_gene: TRBV10-3
CDR3nt: TGTGCCATCAGTGAGTCGAGGCCTAGCGGCGTCGATGAGCAGTTCTTC
CDR3aa: CAISESRPSGVDEQFF

abundance: .
d_gene: TRBD1
j_gene: TRBJ1-4
v_gene: TRBV10-3
CDR3nt: TGTGCCATCTGGAGCGGACAGGGGGCTGGAGGAGAAAAACTGTTTTTT
CDR3aa: CAIWSGQGAGGEKLFF

abundance: few
d_gene: TRBD1
j_gene: TRBJ1-1
v_gene: TRBV30
CDR3nt: TGTGCCTGGGCGAAGGGGGCGGGTGGGAACACTGAAGCTTTCTTT
CDR3aa: CAWAKGAGGNTEAFF

abundance: .
d_gene: .
j_gene: TRBJ2-7
v_gene: TRBV9
CDR3nt: TGTGCCAGCAGCGCGGGAACAGGAAACTACGAGCAGTACTTC
CDR3aa: CASSAGTGNYEQYF

abundance: few
d_gene: .
j_gene: TRBJ1-4
v_gene: TRBV6-1
CDR3nt: TGTGCCAGCAGTGACAGGTCTCTTAATGAAAAACTGTTTTTT
CDR3aa: CASSDRSLNEKLFF

abundance: once
d_gene: TRBD2
j_gene: TRBJ2-4
v_gene: TRBV7-2
CDR3nt: TGTGCCAGCAGCTTAGGGCGGCTAGCGGGAGGAGCCAAAAACATTCAGTACTTC
CDR3aa: CASSLGRLAGGAKNIQYF

abundance: few
d_gene: TRBD2
j_gene: TRBJ2-1
v_gene: TRBV12-3/TRBV12-4
CDR3nt: TGTGCCAGCACCCTGTCGGCGGGAGGGCCAAGGAATGAGCAGTTCTTC
CDR3aa: CASTLSAGGPRNEQFF

abundance: many
d_gene: .
j_gene: TRBJ2-3
v_gene: TRBV12-3/TRBV12-4
CDR3nt: TGTGCCAGCAAGCCTAGTACCGGTTTAATAGATACGCAGTATTTT
CDR3aa: CASKPSTGLIDTQYF

abundance: .
d_gene: .
j_gene: TRBJ2-3
v_gene: TRBV12-3/TRBV12-4
CDR3nt: TGTGCCAGCAGCCAATTGGGGGATGGCACAGATACGCAGTATTTT
CDR3aa: CASSQLGDGTDTQYF

abundance: many
d_gene: .
j_gene: TRBJ1-1
v_gene: TRBV9
CDR3nt: TGTGCCAGCAGCCCCCAACAGGTTACCTACACTGAAGCTTTCTTT
CDR3aa: CASSPQQVTYTEAFF

abundance: few
d_gene: .
j_gene: TRBJ2-3
v_gene: TRBV10-3
CDR3nt: TGTGCCATCAGTGAGGTAGCGTTGAGCACAGATACGCAGTATTTT
CDR3aa: CAISEVALSTDTQYF

abundance: .
d_gene: .
j_gene: TRBJ2-3
v_gene: TRBV20-1
CDR3nt: TGCAGTGCTGGTACACCTACAGATACGCAGTATTTT
CDR3aa: CSAGTPTDTQYF

abundance: .
d_gene: .
j_gene: TRBJ2-7
v_gene: TRBV27
CDR3nt: TGTGCCAGCAGTTCCCTGGGACTCCACGAGCAGTACTTC
CDR3aa: CASSSLGLHEQYF

abundance: .
d_gene: .
j_gene: TRBJ1-1
v_gene: TRBV7-2
CDR3nt: TGTGCCAGCAGCCGCGACCCGGGGGACACTGAAGCTTTCTTT
CDR3aa: CASSRDPGDTEAFF

abundance: .
d_gene: .
j_gene: TRBJ1-4
v_gene: TRBV30
CDR3nt: TGTGCCTTCACATACCGACGGGGAGCAACTAATGAAAAACTGTTTTTT
CDR3aa: CAFTYRRGATNEKLFF

abundance: .
d_gene: .
j_gene: TRBJ1-6
v_gene: TRBV7-9
CDR3nt: TGTGCCAGCAGCCTTGTGGGTGAATGGATTGATTCACCCCTCCACTTT
CDR3aa: CASSLVGEWIDSPLHF

abundance: .
d_gene: TRBD1
j_gene: TRBJ1-2
v_gene: TRBV28
CDR3nt: TGTGCCAGCAGTTTGGCCTGGGACAGGGTGGACTATGGCTACACCTTC
CDR3aa: CASSLAWDRVDYGYTF

abundance: few
d_gene: TRBD1
j_gene: TRBJ1-4
v_gene: TRBV4-2
CDR3nt: TGTGCCAGCGGTTCGACAGGGGCGGAAAAACTGTTTTTT
CDR3aa: CASGSTGAEKLFF

abundance: few
d_gene: TRBD2
j_gene: TRBJ2-2
v_gene: TRBV12-3/TRBV12-4
CDR3nt: TGTGCCAGCAGTTTAGCGGGCGGGAGGGCCGAAACCGGGGAGCTGTTTTTT
CDR3aa: CASSLAGGRAETGELFF

abundance: .
d_gene: .
j_gene: TRBJ2-5
v_gene: TRBV24-1
CDR3nt: TGTGCCACCTCAGCGGCACAAGAGACCCAGTACTTC
CDR3aa: CATSAAQETQYF

abundance: many
d_gene: .
j_gene: TRBJ2-5
v_gene: TRBV10-3
CDR3nt: TGTGCCATCAGCAGTGGACAGCCTGGCGAGACCCAGTACTTC
CDR3aa: CAISSGQPGETQYF

abundance: .
d_gene: TRBD2
j_gene: TRBJ2-1
v_gene: TRBV9
CDR3nt: TGTGCCAGCAGTGGACTAGCGGGGTTCTACAATGAGCAGTTCTTC
CDR3aa: CASSGLAGFYNEQFF

abundance: few
d_gene: TRBD2
j_gene: TRBJ2-1
v_gene: TRBV7-9
CDR3nt: TGTGCCAGCACCCGCCTAGCGGGAGAGCTGGACAATGAGCAGTTCTTC
CDR3aa: CASTRLAGELDNEQFF